In its sample, the clone carrying this T cell receptor (beta chain) was seen a few times. The antigen remains undetermined. This entry belongs to a study of T-cell memory formation after mild COVID-19. The study's findings and limits: CD4/CD8 balance characterized clones contracting day 15 to 85, and CD4+ skew characterized later expanders.

From the 5' RACE reads, TCRdb called clonotypes with MiXCR, one entry per CDR3 protein. The table lists roughly 400,000 distinct CDR3 sequences, more than 15% of them singletons. The CDR3 is made up of 17 amino acids. Trimming pared 0 bases from V and 5 bases from J, leaving 17 bases between. The origin of this receptor is a man in his late teens or twenties who had mild COVID-19 (a few samples of this study predate the infection). Cell type and time point are not known. The J gene is TRBJ1-5, the V gene TRBV23-1; no definite D call. Being an ORF, TRBV23-1 has a function that is uncertain. Specimen: PBMCs or a T cell subset sorted from them (not recorded which). The CDR3, as DNA: TGCGCCAGCAGTCAATCTTACGGGAATAGATTCCATCAGCCCCAGCATTTT. It is translated as CASSQSYGNRFHQPQHF.